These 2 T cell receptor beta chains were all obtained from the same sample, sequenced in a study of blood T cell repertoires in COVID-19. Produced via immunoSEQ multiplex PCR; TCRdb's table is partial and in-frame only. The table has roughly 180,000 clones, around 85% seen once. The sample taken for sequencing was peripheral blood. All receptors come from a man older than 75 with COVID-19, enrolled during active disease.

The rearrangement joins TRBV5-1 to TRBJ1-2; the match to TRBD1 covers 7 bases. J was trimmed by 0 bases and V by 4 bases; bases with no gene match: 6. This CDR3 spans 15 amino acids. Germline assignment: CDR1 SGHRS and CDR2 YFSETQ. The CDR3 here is CASSRGQSTNYGYTF. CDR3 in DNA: TGCGCCAGCAGCCGGGGACAGTCTACTAACTATGGCTACACCTTC.

CDR3 protein: CASSLSGGDQPQHF. For the CDR3, the DNA is TGTGCCAGCAGTTTGTCGGGAGGGGATCAGCCCCAGCATTTT. The V call is TRBV28, the J call TRBJ1-5; D may be TRBD1 (5 bases). Germline loops: CDR1 MDHEN, CDR2 SYDVKM. V was trimmed by 3 bases and J by 5 bases, leaving 11 bases between them. There are 14 residues in the CDR3.